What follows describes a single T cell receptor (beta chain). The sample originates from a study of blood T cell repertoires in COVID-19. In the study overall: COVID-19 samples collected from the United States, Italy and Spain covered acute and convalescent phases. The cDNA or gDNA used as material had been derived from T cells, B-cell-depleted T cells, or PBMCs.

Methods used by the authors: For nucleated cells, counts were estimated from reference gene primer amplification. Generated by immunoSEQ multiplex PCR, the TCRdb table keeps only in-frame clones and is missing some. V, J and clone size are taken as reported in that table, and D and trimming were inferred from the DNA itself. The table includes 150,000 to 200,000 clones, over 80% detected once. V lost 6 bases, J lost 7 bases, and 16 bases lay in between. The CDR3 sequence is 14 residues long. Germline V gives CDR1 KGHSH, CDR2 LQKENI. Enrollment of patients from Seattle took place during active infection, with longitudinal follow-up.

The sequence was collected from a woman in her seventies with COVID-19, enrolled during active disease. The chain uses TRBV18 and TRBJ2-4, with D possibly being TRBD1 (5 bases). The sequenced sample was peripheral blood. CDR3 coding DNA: TGTGCCAGCTCCCGGCAGGGCGCCGACAACATTCAGTACTTC. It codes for CASSRQGADNIQYF.